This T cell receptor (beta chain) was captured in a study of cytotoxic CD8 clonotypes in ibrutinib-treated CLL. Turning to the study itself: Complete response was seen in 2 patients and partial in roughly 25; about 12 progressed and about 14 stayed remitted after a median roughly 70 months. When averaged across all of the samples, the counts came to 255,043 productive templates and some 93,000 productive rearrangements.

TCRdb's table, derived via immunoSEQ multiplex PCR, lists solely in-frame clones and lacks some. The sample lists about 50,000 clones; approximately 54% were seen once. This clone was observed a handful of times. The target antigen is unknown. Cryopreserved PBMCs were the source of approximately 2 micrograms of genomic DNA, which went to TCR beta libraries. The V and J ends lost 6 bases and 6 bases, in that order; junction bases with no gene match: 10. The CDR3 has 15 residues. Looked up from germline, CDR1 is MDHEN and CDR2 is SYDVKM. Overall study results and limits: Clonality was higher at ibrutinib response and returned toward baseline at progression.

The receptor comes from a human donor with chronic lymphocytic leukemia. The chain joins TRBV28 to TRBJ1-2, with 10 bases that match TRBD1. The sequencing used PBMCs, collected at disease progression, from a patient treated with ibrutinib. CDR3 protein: CASSPPGTGAHGYTF. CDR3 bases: TGTGCCAGCAGCCCCCCCGGGACAGGGGCGCATGGCTACACCTTC.